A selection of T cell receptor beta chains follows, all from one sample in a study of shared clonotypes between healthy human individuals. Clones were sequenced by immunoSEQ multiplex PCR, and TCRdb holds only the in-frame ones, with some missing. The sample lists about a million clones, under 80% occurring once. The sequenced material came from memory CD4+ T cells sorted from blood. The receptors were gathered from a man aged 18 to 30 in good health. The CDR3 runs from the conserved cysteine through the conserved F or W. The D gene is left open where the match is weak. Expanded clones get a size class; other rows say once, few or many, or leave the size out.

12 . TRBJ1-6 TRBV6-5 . TGTGCCAGCAAAGGCAACAATTCACCCCTCCACTTT CASKGNNSPLHF
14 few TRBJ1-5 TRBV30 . TGTGCCTGGAGTGTACTTCAGCGGGGGCAGCCCCAGCATTTT CAWSVLQRGQPQHF
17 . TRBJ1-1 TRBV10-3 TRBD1 TGTGCCATCAGTGTAGAAGGGCCCGGGACAGGGGGCACTGAAGCTTTCTTT CAISVEGPGTGGTEAFF
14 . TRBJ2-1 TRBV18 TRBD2 TGTGCCAGCTCACCACAGCTAGCGGATAATGAGCAGTTCTTC CASSPQLADNEQFF
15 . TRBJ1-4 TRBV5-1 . TGCGCCAGCAGCTTGTCAAGCGGGTTAAATGAAAAACTGTTTTTT CASSLSSGLNEKLFF
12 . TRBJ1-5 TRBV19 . TGTGCCAGTAAGAGGGAAAGTCAGCCCCAGCATTTT CASKRESQPQHF
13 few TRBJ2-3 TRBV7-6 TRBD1 TGTGCCAGCAGCTTAGACTGGACAGGGCGTAGGTATTTT CASSLDWTGRRYF
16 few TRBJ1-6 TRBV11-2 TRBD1 TGTGCCAGCAGCTTAAATCCCGGGACAGGGGGTTCACCCCTCCACTTT CASSLNPGTGGSPLHF
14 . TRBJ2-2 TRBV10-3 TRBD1 TGTGCCATCAGGCCGGGACAGGGGACCGGGGAGCTGTTTTTT CAIRPGQGTGELFF
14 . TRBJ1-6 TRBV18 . TGTGCCAGCTCTCCGGACGTTGGAGGGTCACCCCTCCACTTT CASSPDVGGSPLHF
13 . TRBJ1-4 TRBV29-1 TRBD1 TGCAGCGTCAACAGGGGAGTAGGTGAAAAACTGTTTTTT CSVNRGVGEKLFF
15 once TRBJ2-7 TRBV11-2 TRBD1 TGTGCCAGCAGCTTCTCGGGACAGGGGACCCACGAGCAGTACTTC CASSFSGQGTHEQYF
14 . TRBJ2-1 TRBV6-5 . TGTGCCAGCACCCGAGACTTGGCCTACAATGAGCAGTTCTTC CASTRDLAYNEQFF
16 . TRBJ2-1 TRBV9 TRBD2 TGTGCCAGCAGCGTAGTACCAGCGGGGGGAAACAATGAGCAGTTCTTC CASSVVPAGGNNEQFF
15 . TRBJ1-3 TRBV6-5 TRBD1 TGTGCCAGCACCACCCCGGGACAGGGTAAAAACACCATATATTTT CASTTPGQGKNTIYF
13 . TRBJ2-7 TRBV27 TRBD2 TGTGCCAGCCCGCGGGAGGACTCCTACGAGCAGTACTTC CASPREDSYEQYF
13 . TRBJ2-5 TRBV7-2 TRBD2 TGTGCCAGCAGCTTCGGGAGGCAAGAGACCCAGTACTTC CASSFGRQETQYF
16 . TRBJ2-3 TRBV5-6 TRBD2 TGTGCCAGCAGCGTGTCTAGCGGGAGGCCCACAGATACGCAGTATTTT CASSVSSGRPTDTQYF